A selection of T cell receptor beta chains follows, all from one sample in a study of T cell responses to AZD1222 COVID-19 vaccine. Profiling relied on immunoSEQ multiplex PCR, and the TCRdb table lists in-frame clones only, not all of them. The data contain over 120,000 clones, around 90% of them seen just once; the ten biggest clones take up about 5%. The material was peripheral blood, obtained on day 0 of AZD1222 vaccination. These TCRs come from an adult in good health. Both conserved end residues are part of each CDR3. Fields, in order: clone size, V gene, J gene, D gene, CDR3 protein, CDR3 DNA. The D gene is left open where the match is weak. A clone size is listed for some rows: how often the clone was seen (once, few, many), or a class if it is expanded.

size: -
V: TRBV7-9
J: TRBJ2-5
D: -
CDR3: CASSRGQKETQYF
DNA: TGTGCCAGCAGTCGAGGACAGAAAGAGACCCAGTACTTC

size: few
V: TRBV3-1/TRBV3-2
J: TRBJ1-2
D: -
CDR3: CASSQEAGYYGYTF
DNA: TGTGCCAGCAGCCAAGAGGCTGGATACTATGGCTACACCTTC

size: -
V: TRBV14
J: TRBJ1-1
D: TRBD1
CDR3: CASSQRQGPNTEAFF
DNA: TGTGCCAGCAGCCAAAGACAGGGCCCCAACACTGAAGCTTTCTTT

size: once
V: TRBV18
J: TRBJ2-1
D: TRBD1
CDR3: CASSPYGTGGLSSYNEQFF
DNA: TGTGCCAGCTCACCATACGGGACAGGGGGCCTGAGCTCCTACAATGAGCAGTTCTTC

size: -
V: TRBV24-1
J: TRBJ2-2
D: TRBD1
CDR3: CATSPTDRGTGELFF
DNA: TGTGCCACCAGTCCCACGGACAGGGGGACCGGGGAGCTGTTTTTT

size: -
V: TRBV21-1
J: TRBJ2-1
D: -
CDR3: CASSTLNYNEQFF
DNA: TGTGCCAGCAGCACTCTGAACTACAATGAGCAGTTCTTC

size: -
V: TRBV5-1
J: TRBJ2-3
D: TRBD2
CDR3: CASYPGLATDTQYF
DNA: TGCGCCAGCTACCCGGGACTAGCAACAGATACGCAGTATTTT

size: -
V: TRBV28
J: TRBJ1-5
D: TRBD1
CDR3: CASSLGGTGDQPQHF
DNA: TGTGCCAGCAGTTTAGGAGGGACAGGGGATCAGCCCCAGCATTTT

size: -
V: TRBV5-4
J: TRBJ2-5
D: -
CDR3: CASSPDLGETQYF
DNA: TGTGCCAGCAGCCCGGACCTAGGAGAGACCCAGTACTTC

size: -
V: TRBV4-2
J: TRBJ2-6
D: -
CDR3: CASSQGISSGANVLTF
DNA: TGTGCCAGCAGCCAAGGTATCAGCTCTGGGGCCAACGTCCTGACTTTC

size: -
V: TRBV18
J: TRBJ1-1
D: -
CDR3: CASSPRLNTEAFF
DNA: TGTGCCAGCTCACCAAGACTGAACACTGAAGCTTTCTTT

size: -
V: TRBV18
J: TRBJ2-5
D: TRBD1
CDR3: CASSADRQETQYF
DNA: TGTGCCAGCTCAGCGGACAGGCAAGAGACCCAGTACTTC

size: -
V: TRBV10-3
J: TRBJ1-2
D: -
CDR3: CAISSPTGSGYTF
DNA: TGTGCCATCAGTAGCCCTACAGGGTCTGGCTACACCTTC

size: -
V: TRBV29-1
J: TRBJ2-3
D: TRBD2
CDR3: CSLTGLAGDLTDTQYF
DNA: TGCAGCCTGACTGGACTAGCGGGAGATCTTACAGATACGCAGTATTTT

size: few
V: TRBV5-1
J: TRBJ2-6
D: TRBD1
CDR3: CASSWTGIGANVLTF
DNA: TGCGCCAGCAGCTGGACAGGGATTGGGGCCAACGTCCTGACTTTC

size: -
V: TRBV10-3
J: TRBJ1-2
D: -
CDR3: CAIRDGNYGYTF
DNA: TGTGCCATCAGGGACGGCAACTATGGCTACACCTTC

size: -
V: TRBV7-9
J: TRBJ2-7
D: -
CDR3: CASSSGIYEQYF
DNA: TGTGCCAGCAGCTCGGGAATCTACGAGCAGTACTTC

size: -
V: TRBV6-5
J: TRBJ1-2
D: TRBD1
CDR3: CASSPRGNYGYTF
DNA: TGTGCCAGCAGTCCCAGGGGGAACTATGGCTACACCTTC

size: -
V: TRBV19
J: TRBJ2-5
D: -
CDR3: CASSIPGAKTQYF
DNA: TGTGCCAGTAGTATCCCGGGGGCAAAGACCCAGTACTTC

size: -
V: TRBV5-1
J: TRBJ2-7
D: TRBD1
CDR3: CASSRPGQDYEQYF
DNA: TGCGCCAGCAGCCGCCCGGGACAGGACTACGAGCAGTACTTC

size: -
V: TRBV25-1
J: TRBJ1-5
D: -
CDR3: CASSEGGSKNQPQHF
DNA: TGTGCCAGCAGTGAGGGTGGCAGCAAAAATCAGCCCCAGCATTTT

size: -
V: TRBV7-2
J: TRBJ2-1
D: -
CDR3: CASTLQGGDNEQFF
DNA: TGTGCCAGTACCCTTCAGGGTGGCGACAATGAGCAGTTCTTC

size: -
V: TRBV5-1
J: TRBJ2-5
D: -
CDR3: CASSEGKGNIQETQYF
DNA: TGCGCCAGCAGTGAGGGTAAGGGGAACATACAAGAGACCCAGTACTTC

size: -
V: TRBV2
J: TRBJ1-1
D: TRBD1
CDR3: CASSLDRGQGTEAFF
DNA: TGTGCCAGCAGTTTGGACAGGGGGCAAGGCACTGAAGCTTTCTTT

size: -
V: TRBV9
J: TRBJ2-2
D: -
CDR3: CASSGGVSLYTGELFF
DNA: TGTGCCAGCAGCGGGGGGGTTAGCCTTTACACCGGGGAGCTGTTTTTT

size: -
V: TRBV19
J: TRBJ1-3
D: -
CDR3: CASYQRTSGNTIYF
DNA: TGTGCCAGTTACCAAAGAACCTCTGGAAACACCATATATTTT

size: -
V: TRBV10-3
J: TRBJ2-7
D: -
CDR3: CATTDQQGVYEQYF
DNA: TGTGCCACCACCGACCAACAGGGTGTCTACGAGCAGTACTTC

size: -
V: TRBV5-1
J: TRBJ2-5
D: TRBD2
CDR3: CASSLASGGGRETQYF
DNA: TGCGCCAGCAGCTTGGCTAGCGGGGGGGGACGCGAGACCCAGTACTTC

size: -
V: TRBV7-8
J: TRBJ1-2
D: -
CDR3: CASSLVVGYGYTF
DNA: TGTGCCAGCAGCTTAGTAGTCGGCTATGGCTACACCTTC

size: -
V: TRBV6-1
J: TRBJ2-3
D: TRBD2
CDR3: CASSESSLAADTQYF
DNA: TGTGCCAGCAGTGAATCTTCCCTAGCGGCAGATACGCAGTATTTT

size: -
V: TRBV18
J: TRBJ2-7
D: -
CDR3: CASSPEQFSFYEQYF
DNA: TGTGCCAGCTCACCGGAACAGTTTTCTTTCTACGAGCAGTACTTC

size: -
V: TRBV6-1
J: TRBJ2-7
D: TRBD2
CDR3: CASSEARTSGGHEQYF
DNA: TGTGCCAGCAGTGAAGCACGGACTAGCGGGGGGCACGAGCAGTACTTC

size: -
V: TRBV2
J: TRBJ2-7
D: -
CDR3: CASRSGPYEQYF
DNA: TGTGCCAGCAGATCGGGACCTTACGAGCAGTACTTC

size: -
V: TRBV28
J: TRBJ1-5
D: TRBD1
CDR3: CASSWGTGGMQPQHF
DNA: TGTGCCAGCAGTTGGGGGACAGGGGGTATGCAGCCCCAGCATTTT

size: -
V: TRBV7-9
J: TRBJ2-2
D: TRBD2
CDR3: CASSLLAGAAAGELFF
DNA: TGTGCCAGCAGCCTGCTAGCGGGAGCGGCCGCCGGGGAGCTGTTTTTT

size: -
V: TRBV6-5
J: TRBJ2-7
D: TRBD1
CDR3: CASSYTGQVYEQYF
DNA: TGTGCCAGCAGTTATACTGGACAGGTCTACGAGCAGTACTTC

size: -
V: TRBV5-4
J: TRBJ1-1
D: -
CDR3: CASSLDLRASAEAFF
DNA: TGTGCCAGCAGCTTAGATCTCAGGGCTTCGGCTGAAGCTTTCTTT

size: -
V: TRBV18
J: TRBJ2-1
D: -
CDR3: CASSPPAGNEQFF
DNA: TGTGCCAGCTCACCACCTGCCGGCAATGAGCAGTTCTTC

size: -
V: TRBV18
J: TRBJ1-1
D: -
CDR3: CASSPGPRSMNTEAFF
DNA: TGTGCCAGCTCACCAGGTCCAAGAAGTATGAACACTGAAGCTTTCTTT

size: -
V: TRBV6-5
J: TRBJ2-2
D: -
CDR3: CATGGAGELFF
DNA: TGTGCCACCGGAGGGGCCGGGGAGCTGTTTTTT

size: -
V: TRBV15
J: TRBJ2-7
D: TRBD1
CDR3: CATSREQGSVEQYF
DNA: TGTGCCACCAGCAGAGAACAGGGGAGTGTCGAGCAGTACTTC

size: -
V: TRBV6-1
J: TRBJ1-2
D: -
CDR3: CASSEGQDIYGYTF
DNA: TGTGCCAGCAGTGAAGGGCAGGACATCTATGGCTACACCTTC

size: -
V: TRBV6-6
J: TRBJ1-2
D: TRBD1
CDR3: CASSPTGVGGYTF
DNA: TGTGCCAGCAGTCCTACAGGGGTCGGCGGCTACACCTTC

size: -
V: TRBV28
J: TRBJ1-2
D: TRBD1
CDR3: CASRGGAGGLGYTF
DNA: TGTGCCAGCAGAGGGGGGGCAGGGGGCCTTGGCTACACCTTC

size: -
V: TRBV3-1/TRBV3-2
J: TRBJ1-2
D: -
CDR3: CASSQDWVTALLHGYTF
DNA: TGTGCCAGCAGCCAAGATTGGGTGACAGCTTTGTTGCATGGCTACACCTTC

size: -
V: TRBV9
J: TRBJ2-4
D: TRBD1
CDR3: CASHEKGGAKNIQYF
DNA: TGTGCCAGCCACGAAAAAGGGGGCGCCAAAAACATTCAGTACTTC

size: -
V: TRBV19
J: TRBJ1-4
D: -
CDR3: CASSIRGQRTEKLFF
DNA: TGTGCCAGTAGTATTCGCGGACAGCGTACGGAAAAACTGTTTTTT

size: -
V: TRBV5-1
J: TRBJ2-7
D: -
CDR3: CASSFEGKAGEQYF
DNA: TGCGCCAGCAGCTTCGAGGGAAAGGCTGGCGAGCAGTACTTC

size: -
V: TRBV10-3
J: TRBJ1-2
D: -
CDR3: CAISEGGPDYGYTF
DNA: TGTGCCATCAGTGAAGGAGGGCCCGACTATGGCTACACCTTC

size: -
V: TRBV5-8
J: TRBJ1-5
D: -
CDR3: CASSSQGYSNQPQHF
DNA: TGTGCCAGCAGCTCCCAGGGATATAGCAATCAGCCCCAGCATTTT

size: -
V: TRBV2
J: TRBJ2-7
D: TRBD1
CDR3: CASTPRDRGISYEQYF
DNA: TGTGCCAGCACCCCCCGGGACAGGGGGATCTCCTACGAGCAGTACTTC

size: -
V: TRBV5-1
J: TRBJ1-4
D: TRBD1
CDR3: CASSAVGQGFEKLFF
DNA: TGCGCCAGCAGCGCGGTAGGACAGGGGTTTGAAAAACTGTTTTTT